This record looks at one TCR beta chain sequence and its context. One base away lies a much larger clone, so this may be a sequencing read error. In this CDR3 the conserved last residue, phenylalanine or tryptophan, is missing, so a read error is likely. This specimen comes from a study of T cells in Graves' hyperthyroidism and ophthalmopathy. Amplification targeted TCR beta CDR3 regions from RNA transcripts. With the HTBI primer set, the TCR CDR3 went through a first round of RT-PCR. TCRdb re-called the multiplex PCR reads through MiXCR, storing one row per CDR3 protein. The repertoire has roughly 700,000 distinct CDR3 sequences, 35% of them found once; the top ten carry around 29%. Sequencing input: blood. The TCR comes from a middle-aged woman with Graves' hyperthyroidism.

CDR3 residues: CASSPGTSGGHSYEQYL. The CDR3 DNA reads as TGTGCCAGCAGCCCAGGGACTAGCGGGGGACACTCCTACGAGCAGTACCTC. The chain recombines TRBV7-9 with TRBJ2-7; 14 nucleotides line up with TRBD2. Trimming removed 5 bases from V and 0 bases from J; junction bases left unmatched: 6. Germline V gene data show CDR1 as SEHNR and CDR2 as FQNEAQ (reference sequence). The CDR3 length is 17 residues.